A selection of T cell receptor beta chains follows, all from one sample in a study of blood T cell repertoires in COVID-19. Some clones are missing from TCRdb's copy, which holds only in-frame ones; the method was immunoSEQ multiplex PCR. The repertoire holds 120,000 or so clones, 85% to 90% seen once, with over 25% in the top ten. The sequencing input was peripheral blood. Receptors originate from an elderly woman with acute or convalescent COVID-19. The CDR3 runs from the conserved cysteine through the conserved F or W. A D gene is named only where the DNA matches it firmly.

TRBV18 | . | 17 | CASSPLRVRQTQETQYF
TRBV7-2 | . | 15 | CASSFWVDSQETQYF
TRBV12-3/TRBV12-4 | . | 13 | CASSLDGRYGYTF
TRBV15 | . | 16 | CATSSVYEAGANVLTF
TRBV10-3 | . | 14 | CAISESRGFAPLHF
TRBV3-1/TRBV3-2 | TRBD1 | 15 | CASSGTGTGESPLHF
TRBV5-6 | . | 13 | CASSLRGYTEQFF
TRBV9 | TRBD1 | 16 | CASSVGSGRGHTEAFF
TRBV2 | TRBD2 | 14 | CASSLASNTDTQYF
TRBV2 | TRBD1 | 14 | CASSLGTVDSPLHF
TRBV9 | TRBD1 | 16 | CASTVGTGGANTEAFF
TRBV3-1/TRBV3-2 | TRBD1 | 14 | CASSQRDRGEKLFF
TRBV5-1 | . | 13 | CASSLTGEETQYF
TRBV5-6 | TRBD1 | 13 | CASSEGQGFGYTF
TRBV25-1 | . | 13 | CASRQAGWEKLFF
TRBV10-2 | TRBD1 | 15 | CASSSFGQGQGEQFF
TRBV11-2 | . | 13 | CASREQGDTEAFF
TRBV11-2 | . | 13 | CASELLNGETQYF
TRBV5-1 | . | 12 | CASSPQGVEAFF
TRBV28 | TRBD2 | 19 | CASGDGGDFPRSGANVLTF
TRBV4-1 | TRBD1 | 14 | CASSQRGHSTEAFF
TRBV9 | TRBD1 | 15 | CASSVGTGGTDTQYF
TRBV7-2 | TRBD1 | 15 | CASSLLTGGDFQAFF
TRBV10-1 | TRBD2 | 16 | CASSESGRGSTDTQYF
TRBV3-1/TRBV3-2 | . | 15 | CASSQGWGNYNEQFF
TRBV6-2/TRBV6-3 | TRBD1 | 17 | CASSWIRDRGFYYGYTF
TRBV2 | TRBD1 | 13 | CASRGTVNYGYTF
TRBV5-1 | . | 14 | CASSLGQGAEKLFF
TRBV5-1 | TRBD1 | 15 | CASSDPGQSTDTQYF
TRBV5-4 | TRBD2 | 16 | CASRGGLAGVGETQYF
TRBV4-3 | . | 18 | CASSQVISGTNMNTEAFF
TRBV5-1 | TRBD1 | 14 | CASSLGTGDYGYTF
TRBV7-6 | . | 17 | CASSSLEGQEANYGYTF
TRBV5-6 | TRBD1 | 14 | CASSFQGVNYGYTF
TRBV19 | . | 12 | CASTRGGQPQHF
TRBV11-2 | . | 15 | CASSLALGSTGELFF
TRBV28 | TRBD1 | 17 | CASKPGTGTSTNEKLFF
TRBV6-5 | TRBD1 | 15 | CASSHLQGAAYEQYF
TRBV7-2 | TRBD2 | 18 | CASSSRTSGVTSSYEQYF
TRBV27 | TRBD1 | 14 | CASSFQGAGQPQHF
TRBV3-1/TRBV3-2 | . | 15 | CASSQDGRAGEKLFF
TRBV9 | . | 15 | CASSVSLGGYNEQFF
TRBV9 | . | 15 | CASSVESSYNSPLHF
TRBV5-6 | . | 14 | CASTFRGHNTEAFF
TRBV3-1/TRBV3-2 | TRBD2 | 21 | CASSQGIGEGRGRSGANVLTF
TRBV5-1 | TRBD1 | 16 | CASRPGTGVNTDTQYF
TRBV28 | . | 14 | CASSATGSWETQYF
TRBV7-2 | . | 15 | CASSTGRISGNTIYF
TRBV6-5 | . | 14 | CASREGTTNEKLFF
TRBV5-1 | . | 14 | CASSPVRQDTEAFF
TRBV28 | TRBD1 | 16 | CASSPWTGQSGNTIYF
TRBV3-1/TRBV3-2 | . | 11 | CASSQGREAFF
TRBV7-2 | . | 15 | CASSLMGAMGNEQFF